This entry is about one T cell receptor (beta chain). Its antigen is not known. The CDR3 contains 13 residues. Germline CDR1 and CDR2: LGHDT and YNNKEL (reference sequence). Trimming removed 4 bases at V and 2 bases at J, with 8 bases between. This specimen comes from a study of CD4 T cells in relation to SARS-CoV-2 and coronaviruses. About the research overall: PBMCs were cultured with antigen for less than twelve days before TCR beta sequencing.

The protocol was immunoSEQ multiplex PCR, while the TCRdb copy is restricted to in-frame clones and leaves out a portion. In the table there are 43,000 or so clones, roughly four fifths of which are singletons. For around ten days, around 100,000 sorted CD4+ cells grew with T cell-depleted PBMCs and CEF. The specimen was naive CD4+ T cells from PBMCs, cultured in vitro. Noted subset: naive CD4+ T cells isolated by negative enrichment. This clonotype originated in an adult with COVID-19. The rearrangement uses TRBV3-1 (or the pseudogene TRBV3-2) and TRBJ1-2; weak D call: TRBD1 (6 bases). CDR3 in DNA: TGTGCCAGCAGCCCGGACAGCAACTATGGCTACACCTTC. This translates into CASSPDSNYGYTF.